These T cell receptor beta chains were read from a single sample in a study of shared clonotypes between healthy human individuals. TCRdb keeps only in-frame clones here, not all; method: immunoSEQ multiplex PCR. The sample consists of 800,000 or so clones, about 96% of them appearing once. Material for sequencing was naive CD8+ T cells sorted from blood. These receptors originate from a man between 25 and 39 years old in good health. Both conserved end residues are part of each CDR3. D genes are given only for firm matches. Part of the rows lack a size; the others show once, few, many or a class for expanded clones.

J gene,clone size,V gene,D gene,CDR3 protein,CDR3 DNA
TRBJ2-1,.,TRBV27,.,CASSPSRDNEQFF,TGTGCCAGCAGTCCCTCTCGGGACAATGAGCAGTTCTTC
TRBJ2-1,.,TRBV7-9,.,CAHSGVTYNEQFF,TGTGCCCATTCGGGGGTCACCTACAATGAGCAGTTCTTC
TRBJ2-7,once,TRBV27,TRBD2,CASSIGGYREGWDEQYF,TGTGCCAGCAGTATCGGAGGCTACCGGGAGGGTTGGGACGAGCAGTACTTC
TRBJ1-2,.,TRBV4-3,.,CASSQEKGRYGYTF,TGCGCCAGCAGCCAAGAGAAGGGTCGGTATGGCTACACCTTC
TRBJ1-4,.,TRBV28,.,CASSPLSWGATNEKLFF,TGTGCCAGCAGTCCCCTCAGCTGGGGAGCAACTAATGAAAAACTGTTTTTT
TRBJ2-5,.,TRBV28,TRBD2,CASRLAGGTQETQYF,TGTGCCAGCAGACTAGCGGGAGGGACCCAAGAGACCCAGTACTTC
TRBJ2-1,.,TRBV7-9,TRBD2,CASSLGLAGEWDEQFF,TGTGCCAGCAGCCTGGGACTAGCGGGAGAGTGGGATGAGCAGTTCTTC
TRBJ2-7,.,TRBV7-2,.,CASSSLLDNEQYF,TGTGCCAGCAGCTCCCTATTGGACAACGAGCAGTACTTC
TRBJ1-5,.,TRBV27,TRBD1,CASGDRGPNQPQHF,TGTGCCAGCGGTGACAGGGGGCCAAATCAGCCCCAGCATTTT
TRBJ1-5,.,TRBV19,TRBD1,CASSIGARDRNQPQHF,TGTGCCAGTAGTATAGGGGCCCGGGACAGAAATCAGCCCCAGCATTTT
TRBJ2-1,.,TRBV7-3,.,CASSLSGSGTEQFF,TGTGCCAGCAGCTTATCCGGCTCTGGGACTGAGCAGTTCTTC
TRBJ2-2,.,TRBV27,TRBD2,CASSWTSGSRELFF,TGTGCCAGCAGTTGGACTAGCGGGAGTCGGGAGCTGTTTTTT
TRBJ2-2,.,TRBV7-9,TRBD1,CASTPTGTQNTGELFF,TGTGCCAGCACCCCGACAGGGACGCAGAACACCGGGGAGCTGTTTTTT
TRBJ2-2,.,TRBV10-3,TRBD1,CAISEPRDSTSNTGELFF,TGTGCCATCAGTGAACCCCGGGACAGCACATCGAACACCGGGGAGCTGTTTTTT
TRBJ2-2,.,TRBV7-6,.,CASSSHKRGTPLEAGELFF,TGTGCCAGCAGCTCCCACAAACGTGGGACTCCCTTGGAGGCCGGGGAGCTGTTTTTT
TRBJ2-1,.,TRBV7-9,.,CASSSGESSYNEQFF,TGTGCCAGCAGCTCAGGGGAGAGCTCCTACAATGAGCAGTTCTTC
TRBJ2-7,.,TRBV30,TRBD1,CAGGTGLEYEQYF,TGTGCCGGGGGGACAGGGTTGGAATACGAGCAGTACTTC
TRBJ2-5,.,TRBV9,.,CASSRLSEKETQYF,TGTGCCAGCAGCCGACTTAGCGAGAAAGAGACCCAGTACTTC
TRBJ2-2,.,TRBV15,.,CATSRDGQGLTGELFF,TGTGCCACCAGCAGAGATGGGCAGGGGTTAACCGGGGAGCTGTTTTTT
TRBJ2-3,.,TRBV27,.,CASSLADTDTQYF,TGTGCCAGCAGTTTAGCGGACACAGATACGCAGTATTTT
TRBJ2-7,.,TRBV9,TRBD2,CASSVQAGPYEQYF,TGTGCCAGCAGCGTTCAAGCGGGACCTTACGAGCAGTACTTC
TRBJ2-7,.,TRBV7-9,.,CASSGAPREQYF,TGTGCCAGCAGCGGCGCGCCTCGGGAGCAGTACTTC
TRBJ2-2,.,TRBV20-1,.,CSARETGELFF,TGCAGTGCTAGAGAGACCGGGGAGCTGTTTTTT
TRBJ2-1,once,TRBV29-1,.,CSVEERDKRNEQFF,TGCAGCGTTGAAGAGCGGGACAAAAGGAATGAGCAGTTCTTC
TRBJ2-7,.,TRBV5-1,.,CASSSEIAAPSYEQYF,TGCGCCAGCAGCTCCGAAATAGCGGCCCCATCCTACGAGCAGTACTTC
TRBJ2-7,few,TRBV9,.,CASSSSGLEQYF,TGTGCCAGCAGCTCATCCGGGCTCGAGCAGTACTTC
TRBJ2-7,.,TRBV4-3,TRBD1,CASSQWSQGIGEQYF,TGCGCCAGCAGCCAATGGTCACAGGGGATTGGCGAGCAGTACTTC
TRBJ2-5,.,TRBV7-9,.,CASSFPAGSGKETQYF,TGTGCCAGCAGCTTCCCCGCAGGTTCAGGGAAAGAGACCCAGTACTTC
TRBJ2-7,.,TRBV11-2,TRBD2,CASSMAGGTYEQYF,TGTGCCAGCTCGATGGCGGGGGGGACCTACGAGCAGTACTTC
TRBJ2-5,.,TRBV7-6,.,CASSSHPYQETQYF,TGTGCCAGCAGCTCCCATCCGTACCAAGAGACCCAGTACTTC
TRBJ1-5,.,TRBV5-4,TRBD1,CASSLTGTGVNQPQHF,TGTGCCAGCAGCTTGACCGGGACAGGGGTCAATCAGCCCCAGCATTTT
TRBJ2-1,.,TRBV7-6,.,CASSLGDGPEQFF,TGTGCCAGCAGCTTAGGGGATGGGCCTGAGCAGTTCTTC
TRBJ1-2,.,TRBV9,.,CASSVGGSDYGYTF,TGTGCCAGCAGCGTAGGAGGGTCGGACTATGGCTACACCTTC
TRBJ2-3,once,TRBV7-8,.,CASSLPRDTSSTDTQYF,TGTGCCAGCAGCCTACCGCGCGACACATCTAGCACAGATACGCAGTATTTT
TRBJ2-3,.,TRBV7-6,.,CASSLGDGTGTDTQYF,TGTGCCAGCAGCTTAGGGGACGGGACGGGCACAGATACGCAGTATTTT
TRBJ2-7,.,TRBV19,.,CASSFAAGRVSYEQYF,TGTGCCAGTAGTTTCGCAGCCGGCCGCGTCTCCTACGAGCAGTACTTC
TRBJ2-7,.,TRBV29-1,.,CSVEDRGYEQYF,TGCAGCGTTGAAGATCGAGGCTACGAGCAGTACTTC
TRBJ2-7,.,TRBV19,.,CASSIRSGISYEQYF,TGTGCCAGTAGTATTCGGTCGGGAATAAGCTACGAGCAGTACTTC
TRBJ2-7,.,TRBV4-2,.,CASSQDLLGYEQYF,TGTGCCAGCAGCCAAGATCTCCTAGGCTACGAGCAGTACTTC
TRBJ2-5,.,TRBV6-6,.,CASSPPGAPETQYF,TGTGCCAGCAGCCCCCCGGGGGCCCCAGAGACCCAGTACTTC
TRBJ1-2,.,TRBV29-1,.,CSVLDSGVVYGYTF,TGCAGCGTTTTGGACTCAGGGGTGGTCTATGGCTACACCTTC
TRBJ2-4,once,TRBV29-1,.,CSTLTTAKNIQYF,TGCAGCACCTTGACAACAGCCAAAAACATTCAGTACTTC
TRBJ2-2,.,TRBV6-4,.,CASSPESSGELFF,TGTGCCAGCAGTCCTGAGAGTTCCGGGGAGCTGTTTTTT
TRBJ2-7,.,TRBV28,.,CASSSRFEQYF,TGTGCCAGCAGTTCCCGATTCGAGCAGTACTTC
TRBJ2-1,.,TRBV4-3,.,CASSQDAASWEEQFF,TGCGCCAGCAGCCAAGATGCGGCTAGCTGGGAAGAGCAGTTCTTC
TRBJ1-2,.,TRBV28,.,CATFSGLTRTGGYTF,TGTGCCACCTTTTCAGGACTTACCCGGACGGGCGGCTACACCTTC
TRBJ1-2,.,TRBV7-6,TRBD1,CASSPRYPGTGGRGSYGYTF,TGTGCCAGCAGCCCCCGTTACCCCGGGACAGGGGGCCGGGGATCGTATGGCTACACCTTC
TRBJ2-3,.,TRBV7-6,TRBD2,CASRPSSGRGSDTQYF,TGTGCCAGCAGGCCCTCTAGCGGGAGGGGGTCAGATACGCAGTATTTT
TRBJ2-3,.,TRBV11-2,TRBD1,CASSWRTGEVADTQYF,TGTGCCAGCAGCTGGCGGACAGGGGAGGTGGCAGATACGCAGTATTTT
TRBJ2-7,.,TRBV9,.,CASSPRRLSDEQYF,TGTGCCAGCAGCCCGCGCAGGCTTTCGGACGAGCAGTACTTC
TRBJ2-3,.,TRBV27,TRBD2,CATIPYSGTADTQYF,TGTGCCACCATCCCCTACAGCGGGACGGCAGATACGCAGTATTTT
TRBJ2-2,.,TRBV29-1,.,CSVEGIGELFF,TGCAGCGTTGAAGGGATCGGGGAGCTGTTTTTT
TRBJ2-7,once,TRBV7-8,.,CASSLRATATYEQYF,TGTGCCAGCAGCTTAAGGGCAACAGCTACCTACGAGCAGTACTTC
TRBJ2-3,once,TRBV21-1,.,CASSKKASGIPWDTQYF,TGTGCCAGCAGCAAAAAGGCTAGCGGGATCCCCTGGGATACGCAGTATTTT
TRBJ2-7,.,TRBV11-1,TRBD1,CASSLETGGYEQYF,TGTGCCAGCAGCTTAGAAACAGGGGGCTACGAGCAGTACTTC